This TCR beta chain is from a study of T cell responses to AZD1222 COVID-19 vaccine. V lost 3 bases, J lost 3 bases, and 12 bases lay in between. Germline V gene sequence: CDR1 SGHNT, CDR2 YYREEE (reference sequence). The CDR3 length is 14 residues. Sequencing was performed with immunoSEQ multiplex PCR; in TCRdb, only in-frame clones are kept and a portion is missing. Of 150,000 or so clones listed, under 95% are singletons. This clone was counted only a few times. Its antigen remains unidentified. Study-level results: No day 14 peak samples; only post-peak repertoires were characterized. Clonal diversity was possibly underestimated, and the donors were mostly white British, with more females. Of the AZD1222 recipients, only 6 or 7 were seropositive at baseline.

The starting material was peripheral blood, obtained on day 0 of AZD1222 vaccination. The chain carries TRBV5-4 and TRBJ2-5; D remains ambiguous. This clonotype was sampled from an adult in good health. As DNA, the CDR3 is TGTGCCAGCAGCTATCCTACAGTTAAAGAGACCCAGTACTTC. Its translation is CASSYPTVKETQYF.